The 27 T cell receptor beta chains presented below share a single source sample, sequenced in a study of early T cells in non-severe SARS-CoV-2 infection. MiXCR, run by TCRdb on the 5' RACE reads, gives a single entry per CDR3 protein. The sample lists about 40,000 distinct CDR3 sequences, 7.9% occurring once. The sample in question was whole blood, obtained at baseline. All receptors come from an adult who was a healthcare worker with PCR-confirmed SARS-CoV-2 infection or an uninfected control (not recorded which).

The rearrangement links TRBV20-1 to TRBJ1-2; D is possibly TRBD1 (5 bases). V was pared by 1 base and J by 8 bases, with 14 bases between. The CDR3 is 13 residues long. In germline, CDR1 is DFQATT, CDR2 SNEGSKA (reference sequence). The chain's CDR3 is CSARGQGKDGYTF. In nucleotides, the CDR3 is TGCAGTGCTAGAGGTCAGGGAAAAGACGGCTACACCTTC.

This clonotype was observed many times. The V call is TRBV10-3, the J call TRBJ2-7; D may be TRBD1 (6 bases). Trimming left V 8 bases short and J 4 bases short, with 12 bases between. The germline gives CDR1 ENHRY, CDR2 SYGVKD. CDR3 length equals 12 residues. The CDR3 DNA reads TGTGCCATCCGGGACATACTGTACGAGCAGTACTTC. Protein sequence: CAIRDILYEQYF.

This clonotype was seen only a few times. The gene calls are TRBV7-9 and TRBJ2-5; no definite D call. The CDR3 length is 14 residues. The germline V gene encodes CDR1 SEHNR and CDR2 FQNEAQ (reference sequence). V dropped 3 bases and J dropped 0 bases, with 8 bases sitting between them. Here the CDR3 reads CASSLIMYQETQYF. The CDR3 DNA sequence: TGTGCCAGCAGCTTGATTATGTACCAAGAGACCCAGTACTTC.

CDR3 residues: CATRSPNEKLFF. CDR3 coding DNA: TGTGCCACCCGCTCCCCCAATGAAAAACTGTTTTTT. This chain joins TRBV6-5 and TRBJ1-4; D gene unclear. This CDR3 region has 12 residues. V was cut by 10 bases and J by 5 bases, with 11 bases left in between. The V gene's germline CDR1 is MNHEY and CDR2 SVGAGI.

The sample holds many counts of this clonotype. The V gene is TRBV5-4, the J gene TRBJ2-7, with 7 bases aligning to TRBD1. The germline CDR1 and CDR2 sequences are SGHNT and YYREEE (reference sequence). The V segment lost 3 bases and the J segment 5 bases; nucleotides outside the gene matches: 14. The CDR3 loop spans 16 amino acids. The CDR3 DNA reads TGTGCCAGCAGCTCGGGCGACAGGGTGCTTCTCCACGAGCAGTACTTC. It translates to CASSSGDRVLLHEQYF.

The chain combines TRBV28 with TRBJ2-2, with TRBD1 identical over 7 bases. Unmatched junction bases numbered 10, after V lost 6 bases and J lost 0 bases. Germline CDR1 reads MDHEN; CDR2 reads SYDVKM. The CDR3 loop spans 17 amino acids. The CDR3 DNA sequence: TGTGCCAGCAGAGGCTCTTACGGACAGGCGAACACCGGGGAGCTGTTTTTT. The encoded protein is CASRGSYGQANTGELFF.

This clonotype has a handful of counts. The chain joins TRBV6-1 to TRBJ2-1; D uncertain. Trimming took 3 bases from V and 5 from J, leaving 8 bases between them. The CDR3 totals 13 residues. The V gene's germline CDR1 is MNHNS and CDR2 SASEGT. The CDR3 nucleotides read TGTGCCAGCAGTGACTTCGTCGACAATGAGCAGTTCTTC. Its translation: CASSDFVDNEQFF.

This clonotype has at least ten counts. The chain couples TRBV29-1 to TRBJ2-7, with D perhaps being TRBD1 or TRBD2 (6 bases each). V was trimmed by 4 bases and J by 0 bases, leaving 16 bases between them. The CDR3 is 15 amino acids. Germline CDR1 SQVTM, CDR2 ANQGSEA. CDR3 amino acids: CSVGTSSRGSYEQYF. The CDR3 DNA reads TGCAGCGTTGGTACTAGCTCCAGGGGCTCCTACGAGCAGTACTTC.

This clonotype has ten or more counts. The chain employs TRBV13 and TRBJ1-6; D unclear. This CDR3 has 14 residues. V gave up 5 bases and J gave up 7 bases, with 12 bases separating them. Germline V gene lookup returns CDR1 PRHDT and CDR2 FYEKMQ (reference sequence). The CDR3 DNA reads as TGTGCCAGCAGCCCCCAAGGAGTGAATTCACCCCTCCACTTT. Residues: CASSPQGVNSPLHF. The variable domain in full, completed from reference TRBV13 and TRBJ1-6, reads AAGVIQSPRHLIKEKRETATLKCYPIPRHDTVYWYQQGPGQDPQFLISFYEKMQSDKGSIPDRFSAQQFSDYHSELNMSSLELGDSALYFCASSPQGVNSPLHFGNGTRLTVT.

This clonotype was recorded a few times. J is TRBJ1-5 and V is TRBV18; the D is unclear. CDR3 length: 16 residues. Germline CDR1 and CDR2: KGHSH and LQKENI. The V and J ends lost 3 bases and 0 bases respectively, with 12 bases between them. The CDR3 DNA reads as TGTGCCAGCTCACCGGCGGGAGGAGATAGCAATCAGCCCCAGCATTTT. Amino acids: CASSPAGGDSNQPQHF.

About this clonotype itself: A much larger clonotype is one base distant, so this may be a read error. The chain links TRBV5-1 to TRBJ2-2; 7 nucleotides match TRBD1. V dropped 4 bases and J dropped 7; count of bases not matched to a gene: 10. Germline lookup yields CDR1 SGHRS and CDR2 YFSETQ. This CDR3 spans 15 amino acids. CDR3 DNA sequence: TGCGCCAGCAGCCAGAGACAGGGTTCCATCGGGGAGCTGTTTTTT. It yields the protein CASSQRQGSIGELFF.

This chain connects TRBV20-1 to TRBJ2-3; D unclear. From germline, CDR1 is DFQATT and CDR2 SNEGSKA (reference sequence). The V gene lost 7 bases and the J gene lost 6 bases, with 20 bases spanning the gap. The CDR3 runs to 14 residues. The CDR3 nucleotides are TGCAGTGGCCCGTCGACAACGGACCTGGATACGCAGTATTTT. As protein: CSGPSTTDLDTQYF.

The chain has TRBV20-1 and TRBJ2-2; 7 positions match TRBD1. The length of the CDR3 is 14 residues. V trimming: 6 bases; J trimming: 0 bases; junction bases outside the gene matches: 4. Germline-derived CDR1 and CDR2 are DFQATT and SNEGSKA (reference sequence). The CDR3 DNA sequence: TGCAGTGCGCGGACAGGTTCGAACACCGGGGAGCTGTTTTTT. It is translated as CSARTGSNTGELFF.

This clonotype was found many times. The rearrangement uses TRBV2 and TRBJ2-5, with D uncertain. This CDR3 comprises 11 residues. The germline gives CDR1 SNHLY, CDR2 FYNNEI. V was shortened by 7 bases and J by 5 bases, with 8 bases between the two germline ends. The CDR3 nucleotides are TGTGCCAGCAAAGAGGTGGAGACCCAGTACTTC. Its translation is CASKEVETQYF.

In its sample, this clonotype was seen a few times. The chain carries TRBV11-3 and TRBJ2-1, with 8 bases matching TRBD2. Germline CDR1 SGHNT, CDR2 YENEEA. This CDR3 comprises 15 residues. J gave up 10 bases and V 4 bases, and 12 bases lay outside the gene matches. CDR3 sequence reads: CASSSPNSGVGEQFF. The CDR3 DNA reads as TGTGCCAGCAGCTCCCCCAATAGCGGGGTGGGGGAGCAGTTCTTC.

V gene TRBV28 combines with J gene TRBJ2-1, with TRBD1 as a possible D gene (7 bases). CDR3 length: 15 residues. Germline CDR1 and CDR2: MDHEN and SYDVKM. The V end was cut by 3 bases, the J end by 0 bases, with 9 bases between. The CDR3 loop reads CASSLEGASYNEQFF. CDR3 bases: TGTGCCAGCAGTTTGGAGGGGGCCTCCTACAATGAGCAGTTCTTC.

V is TRBV5-4 and J is TRBJ2-1, with D perhaps being TRBD1 or TRBD2 (5 bases each). V lost 5 bases and J lost 6, with 21 bases in between. This CDR3 has 16 residues. The germline gives CDR1 SGHNT, CDR2 YYREEE (reference sequence). CDR3 bases: TGTGCCAGCAGTCCCCGGGACCAGGCCGGCTCCAATGAGCAGTTCTTC. Its translation: CASSPRDQAGSNEQFF.

This clonotype was seen at least ten times. Written as DNA, the CDR3 is TGTGCCAGCAGCTTAGCGGGAGGGTCCCAAGTGATGAACACTGAAGCTTTCTTT. Translation: CASSLAGGSQVMNTEAFF. V and J are TRBV7-2 and TRBJ1-1, with D unclear. Germline values: CDR1 SGHTA, CDR2 FQGNSA. This CDR3 has 18 amino acids. Trimming pared 0 bases from V and 0 bases from J, leaving 17 bases between.

This clonotype was observed at least ten times. The chain links TRBV11-2 to TRBJ2-5, with D unclear. Per the germline V gene, CDR1 is SGHAT and CDR2 is FQNNGV. The V gene lost 5 bases and the J gene lost 1 base, with 8 bases spanning the gap. The CDR3 spans 13 residues. CDR3 bases: TGTGCCAGCAGCACATACAGCCAAGAGACCCAGTACTTC. Translated, it gives CASSTYSQETQYF.

The V and J genes are TRBV6-5 and TRBJ2-7; D might be TRBD2 (7 bases). CDR1 and CDR2 from the germline V gene are MNHEY and SVGAGI. V dropped 6 bases and J dropped 3 bases, with 21 bases sitting between them. The CDR3 loop spans 16 amino acids. CDR3 residues: CASRAETNRDYYEQYF. In DNA, the CDR3 is TGTGCCAGCAGGGCGGAAACAAACAGGGACTACTACGAGCAGTACTTC.

This clonotype was found many times. V and J are TRBV10-1 and TRBJ2-5, with D possibly TRBD2 on 6 matching bases. Germline V gives CDR1 WNHNN, CDR2 SYGVQD (reference sequence). V lost 0 bases and J 5 bases, leaving 13 bases between the germline ends. The CDR3 covers 15 residues. CDR3 bases: TGCGCCAGCAGTGAGTCGGCGGGAAATAGGGAGACCCAGTACTTC. Protein product: CASSESAGNRETQYF.

This clonotype was seen ten or more times. The V call is TRBV5-6, the J call TRBJ1-4; 10 nucleotides align to TRBD1. Germline V gene data show CDR1 as SGHDT and CDR2 as YYEEEE. The CDR3 totals 14 residues. Trimming at V came to 4 bases and at J to 8 bases, leaving 5 bases not matched to a gene. This CDR3 reads CASSPDRGREKLFF. The CDR3 DNA is TGTGCCAGCAGCCCGGACAGGGGGAGGGAAAAACTGTTTTTT.

This clonotype was detected many times. The gene calls are TRBV27 and TRBJ2-1; TRBD2 matches at 10 bases. The CDR3 has 14 amino acids. Germline CDR1 reads MNHEY; CDR2 reads SMNVEV (reference sequence). V was pared by 5 bases and J by 5 bases, with 3 bases of the junction left unmatched. The CDR3 loop is CASSIGLADNEQFF. The CDR3 coding sequence is TGTGCCAGCAGTATTGGACTAGCGGACAATGAGCAGTTCTTC.

In its sample, this clonotype was seen many times. The chain links TRBV11-3 to TRBJ2-5; 9 nucleotides agree with TRBD2. The CDR3 extends over 15 amino acids. The V and J ends lost 5 bases and 3 bases, in that order; junction bases with no gene match: 7. CDR1 and CDR2 from the germline V gene are SGHNT and YENEEA. CDR3 loop: CASSPGTSREETQYF. CDR3 nucleotides: TGTGCCAGCAGCCCGGGGACTAGCAGGGAAGAGACCCAGTACTTC.

The J gene is TRBJ2-1, the V gene TRBV4-1, with a weak D call TRBD1 (6 bases). The CDR3 runs 20 residues. CDR1 is MGHRA, CDR2 YSYEKL, per germline. Trimming stripped 0 bases from V and 0 bases from J, with 21 bases between. The CDR3 coding sequence is TGCGCCAGCAGCCAAGATTCGATCCAGGGGACCAGCAACTCCTACAATGAGCAGTTCTTC. Amino acids: CASSQDSIQGTSNSYNEQFF.

This clonotype was detected a few times. The rearrangement uses TRBV20-1 and TRBJ2-3; unclear D gene. V lost 6 bases to trimming and J lost 11 bases, with 12 bases between them. The CDR3 consists of 10 residues. CDR1 is DFQATT, CDR2 SNEGSKA, per germline (reference sequence). Here the CDR3 DNA reads TGCAGTGCCACGGATAGACAGCAGTATTTT. This sequence encodes CSATDRQQYF.

Only a few counts were recorded for this clonotype. V gene TRBV20-1 combines with J gene TRBJ2-1; TRBD2 matches at 8 bases. The CDR3 is 14 amino acids. J was trimmed by 5 bases and V by 6 bases; bases with no gene match: 9. Per the germline V gene, CDR1 is DFQATT and CDR2 is SNEGSKA (reference sequence). CDR3 in DNA: TGCAGTGCGATTCGGGGGGGCCTTAACAATGAGCAGTTCTTC. Protein sequence: CSAIRGGLNNEQFF.